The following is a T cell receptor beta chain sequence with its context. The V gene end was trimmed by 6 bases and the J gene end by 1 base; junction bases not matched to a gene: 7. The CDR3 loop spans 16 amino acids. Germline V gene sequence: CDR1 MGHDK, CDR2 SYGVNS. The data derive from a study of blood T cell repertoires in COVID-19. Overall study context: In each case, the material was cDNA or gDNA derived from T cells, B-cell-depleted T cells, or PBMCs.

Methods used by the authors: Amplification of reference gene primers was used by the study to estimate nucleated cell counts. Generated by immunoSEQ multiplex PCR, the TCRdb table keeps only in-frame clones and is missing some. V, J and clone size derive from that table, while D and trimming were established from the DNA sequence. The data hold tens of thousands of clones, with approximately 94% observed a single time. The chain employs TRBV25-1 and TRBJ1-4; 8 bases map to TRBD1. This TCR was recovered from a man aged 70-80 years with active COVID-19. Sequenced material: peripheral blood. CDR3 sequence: CASSGQGVVTNEKLFF. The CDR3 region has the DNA TGTGCCAGCAGCGGACAGGGAGTGGTAACTAATGAAAAACTGTTTTTT. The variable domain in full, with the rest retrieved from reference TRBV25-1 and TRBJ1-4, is EADIYQTPRYLVIGTGKKITLECSQTMGHDKMYWYQQDPGMELHLIHYSYGVNSTEKGDLSSESTVSRIRTEHFPLTLESARPSHTSQYLCASSGQGVVTNEKLFFGSGTQLSVL.